A selection of T cell receptor beta chains follows, all from one sample in a study of cytomegalovirus exposure and HLA in healthy donors. The table came from immunoSEQ multiplex PCR; TCRdb's copy has only in-frame clones and leaves some out. The sample lists about 95,000 clones; 81% were seen once. The sample comprised PBMCs. The source is an older woman in good health and CMV-seropositive. The CDR3 runs from the conserved cysteine through the conserved F or W. A D gene is named only where the DNA matches it firmly. For some rows the clone size is stated as once, few or many, or as a class when expanded; others skip it.

d_call j_call v_call clone_size cdr3_aa cdr3_nt
NA TRBJ2-3 TRBV7-3 NA CASSPSYGGTQYF TGTGCCAGCAGCCCATCATACGGGGGAACGCAGTATTTT
NA TRBJ1-5 TRBV11-2 NA CASSLEQGPGQPQHF TGTGCCAGCAGCTTAGAACAGGGACCTGGTCAGCCCCAGCATTTT
NA TRBJ1-2 TRBV19 NA CASSQGGGARYGYTF TGTGCCAGTAGCCAAGGTGGGGGCGCGAGGTACGGCTACACCTTC
NA TRBJ2-3 TRBV7-6 once CASSRRAGTDTQYF TGTGCCAGCAGCCGGAGGGCGGGCACAGATACGCAGTATTTT
TRBD2 TRBJ2-5 TRBV5-4 NA CASSPAGTKETQYF TGTGCCAGCAGCCCGGCCGGGACTAAAGAGACCCAGTACTTC
NA TRBJ1-3 TRBV5-5 few CASILQPSGNTIYF TGTGCCAGCATTCTACAGCCCTCTGGAAACACCATATATTTT
NA TRBJ1-1 TRBV7-2 NA CASSLEFGRGTEAFF TGTGCCAGCAGCTTAGAATTTGGGAGGGGGACTGAAGCTTTCTTT
NA TRBJ2-3 TRBV7-3 NA CASSLMQGSTDTQYF TGTGCCAGCAGCTTAATGCAGGGCTCCACAGATACGCAGTATTTT
TRBD2 TRBJ2-4 TRBV4-1 NA CASSQGTSGGPWAKNIQYF TGCGCCAGCAGCCAAGGGACTAGCGGGGGCCCTTGGGCCAAAAACATTCAGTACTTC
NA TRBJ2-4 TRBV10-2 NA CASSNAGAKNIQYF TGCGCCAGCAGTAACGCGGGAGCCAAAAACATTCAGTACTTC
NA TRBJ2-7 TRBV28 NA CASSGGAINEQYF TGTGCCAGCAGTGGGGGGGCTATCAACGAGCAGTACTTC
TRBD2 TRBJ2-7 TRBV18 NA CASSPRSGRGEQYF TGTGCCAGCTCACCACGCAGCGGGAGAGGCGAGCAGTACTTC
NA TRBJ2-7 TRBV23-1 NA CASSQRPGQGFGEQYF TGCGCCAGCAGTCAACGGCCCGGGCAGGGATTTGGCGAGCAGTACTTC
NA TRBJ2-1 TRBV15 NA CATSGTGPSRQFF TGTGCCACCAGCGGAACAGGGCCCTCGAGGCAGTTCTTC
NA TRBJ2-4 TRBV5-1 NA CASSSGPRENIQYF TGCGCCAGCAGCTCGGGTCCCCGGGAAAACATTCAGTACTTC
TRBD1 TRBJ1-2 TRBV7-2 NA CASSSRTGANYGYTF TGTGCCAGCAGCTCAAGGACAGGGGCTAACTATGGCTACACCTTC
NA TRBJ1-5 TRBV28 NA CASRAGRLRAVNQPQHF TGTGCCAGCAGAGCAGGTCGGCTACGAGCGGTAAATCAGCCCCAGCATTTT
NA TRBJ2-7 TRBV10-1 NA CASSELGRDEQYF TGCGCCAGCAGTGAGTTAGGCAGGGACGAGCAGTACTTC
TRBD1 TRBJ2-2 TRBV11-3 NA CASRRDRGLGELFF TGTGCCAGCAGGAGAGACAGGGGGCTCGGGGAGCTGTTTTTT
NA TRBJ2-2 TRBV4-2 NA CASSQGSITGELFF TGTGCCAGCAGCCAAGGTTCAATCACCGGGGAGCTGTTTTTT
NA TRBJ2-3 TRBV5-4 NA CASSRGGGGSDTQYF TGTGCCAGCAGCCGCGGAGGGGGCGGCTCAGATACGCAGTATTTT
TRBD1 TRBJ1-1 TRBV6-6 NA CASREQGNTEASF TGTGCCAGCAGGGAACAGGGGAACACTGAAGCTTCCTTT
TRBD1 TRBJ2-7 TRBV19 NA CASSPRGQVFSYEQYF TGTGCCAGTAGTCCCCGTGGACAGGTTTTCTCCTACGAGCAGTACTTC
NA TRBJ1-1 TRBV19 NA CASLGGGVVTEAFF TGTGCCAGCCTGGGGGGGGGAGTGGTCACTGAAGCTTTCTTT
NA TRBJ2-7 TRBV5-1 NA CASRSTAEGEQYF TGCGCCAGCCGATCCACAGCTGAGGGCGAGCAGTACTTC
TRBD1 TRBJ2-1 TRBV7-2 NA CASSLRAWTGGNEQFF TGTGCCAGCAGCTTACGGGCATGGACAGGGGGTAATGAGCAGTTCTTC
NA TRBJ2-2 TRBV10-1 NA CASSERASSTGELFF TGCGCCAGCAGTGAGCGTGCTAGCAGTACCGGGGAGCTGTTTTTT
NA TRBJ2-7 TRBV27 NA CASSFSGVESYEQYF TGTGCCAGCAGTTTTTCGGGGGTTGAGTCCTACGAGCAGTACTTC
NA TRBJ2-1 TRBV19 NA CASKVPGKGGDEQFF TGTGCCAGTAAGGTTCCGGGGAAGGGCGGTGATGAGCAGTTCTTC
NA TRBJ2-3 TRBV6-5 NA CASTPPSTDTQYF TGTGCCAGCACTCCCCCGAGCACAGATACGCAGTATTTT